The sequence of this TCR beta chain was determined in a study of regulatory T cells in long-lasting Graves disease (dated by TCRdb to about 2021). Some background on the complete study: Persistent Graves' disease meant more than 5 years of antithyroid drug treatment with TSH receptor autoantibodies that stayed positive. In the clinical cohort, patients with persistent Graves' disease had used antithyroid drugs for an average of around ten years. Peripheral blood TCR sequencing and RNA sequencing compared persistent Graves' disease patients with newly diagnosed Graves' disease patients. The study was registered as a clinical trial and conducted in China. A total of around 35 samples were covered by TCR sequencing, comprising around 13 persistent and about 20 newly diagnosed Graves' disease patients.

Libraries were made using multiplex PCR. Sequenced on an Illumina HiSeq 4000. To build TCR beta libraries, CDR3 regions were amplified by Arm-PCR using iRepertoire HTBI primers. Before sequencing, the PCR products underwent gel purification. Turning to the authors' computational methods: Across samples, 62 TRBV and 13 to 15 TRBJ segments were identified and used for gene usage analysis of CDR3 amino acid clonotypes. COPE and FqMerger were used to merge the filtered high-quality paired reads into contigs. BLAST was used to align contigs to IMGT TRBV, TRBD and TRBJ reference genes, with CDR3 defined following IMGT. Highly expanded clones were defined as clonotypes with a frequency above 0.1%. Shannon entropy was used to measure repertoire diversity, and the Gini coefficient was used to measure V-J evenness. Public clonotypes were defined as clonotypes shared by more than one individual. TCRdb reran the public reads through fastp at Q25 and MiXCR, keeping productive beta chains. CDR3 protein sequences are deduplicated, and each keeps its most common genes and DNA. The V and J calls and clone size come from TCRdb's table, not from the authors' own analysis. Within this sample are hundreds of thousands of distinct CDR3 sequences, with 20% of them counted one time only. Of the sample, roughly 27% is held by the ten largest clones.

Its CDR3 holds 14 amino acids, cysteine through phenylalanine. The read is trimmed to its CDR3 DNA, 42 bases read in frame from base 1. Reading the germline V gene (reference sequence) gives CDR1 PRHDT and CDR2 FYEKMQ. V drops 0 bases and J drops 7 bases, leaving 9 bases in between. Broad study findings and their caveats: Only the TCR beta chain was sequenced and analyzed. Preferential use of TRBV28, TRBJ1-2 and TRBJ2-5 was observed in persistent disease, whereas TRBV20-1 and TRBJ2-1 were favored in newly diagnosed disease. Patients with persistent disease shared more public clonotypes (around 3,000) than newly diagnosed patients did (966). The authors acknowledged the small sample size as a limitation that may reduce accuracy. Lower TCR Shannon entropy and fewer highly expanded clones were observed in persistent Graves' disease patients than in newly diagnosed patients, which suggested clonal expansion. Because the primary lesion, thyroid tissue, could not be accessed, the study looked at peripheral blood alone.

Per the publication, the time point label means: persistent/refractory GD, antithyroid drugs over 5 years with positive TRAb. RNA was extracted from PBMCs in TRIzol for both TCR sequencing and RNA sequencing. Graves' disease was diagnosed according to American Thyroid Association guidelines. Patients were recruited from an endocrinology department in Xi'an, China. Each patient gave about 10 milliliters of peripheral blood, collected in an EDTA anticoagulant tube. Ficoll Paque Plus density gradient separation was used to isolate PBMCs, and no further T cell sorting was performed. An Agilent 2100 Bioanalyzer and agarose gel were used to assess RNA quality, and a NanoDrop 2000 was used to measure RNA concentration. Comment on this clonotype: Its antigen remains unidentified. No clone much larger than this one lies a single base away; base qualities are absent.

Source: peripheral blood mononuclear cells (PBMCs), taken when the disease was refractory, from a patient treated with antithyroid drugs. The clonotype was recovered from a female donor with Graves disease. Recombination connected TRBV13 to TRBJ2-2, with the D call tentatively TRBD1 or TRBD2, each fitting 6 bases. The CDR3 in this case is CASSLGGGLGELFF. The sequence in DNA is TGTGCCAGCAGCTTAGGAGGGGGACTCGGGGAGCTGTTTTTT.